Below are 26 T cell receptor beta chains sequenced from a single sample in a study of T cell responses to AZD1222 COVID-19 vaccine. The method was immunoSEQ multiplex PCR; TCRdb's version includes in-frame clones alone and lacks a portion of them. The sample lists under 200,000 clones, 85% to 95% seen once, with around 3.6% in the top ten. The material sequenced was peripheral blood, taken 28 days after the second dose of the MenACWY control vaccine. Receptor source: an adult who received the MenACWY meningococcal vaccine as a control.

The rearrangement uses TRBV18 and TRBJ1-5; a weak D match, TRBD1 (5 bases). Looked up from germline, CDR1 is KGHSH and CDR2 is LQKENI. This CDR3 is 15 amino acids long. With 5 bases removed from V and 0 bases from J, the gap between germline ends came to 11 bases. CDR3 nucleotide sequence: TGTGCCAGCTCATCGGGGGTTCATAGCAATCAGCCCCAGCATTTT. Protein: CASSSGVHSNQPQHF.

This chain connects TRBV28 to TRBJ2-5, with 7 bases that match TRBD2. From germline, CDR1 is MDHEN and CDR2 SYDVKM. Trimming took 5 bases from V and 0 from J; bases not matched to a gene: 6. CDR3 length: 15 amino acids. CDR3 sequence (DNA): TGTGCCAGCAGTCAATCTAGCGGCCACCAAGAGACCCAGTACTTC. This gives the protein CASSQSSGHQETQYF.

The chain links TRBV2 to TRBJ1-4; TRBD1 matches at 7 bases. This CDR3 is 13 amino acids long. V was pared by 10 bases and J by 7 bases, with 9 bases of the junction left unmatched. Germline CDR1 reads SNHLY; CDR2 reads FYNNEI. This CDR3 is CATRGGRGEKLFF. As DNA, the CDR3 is TGTGCCACCCGAGGGGGCCGGGGTGAAAAACTGTTTTTT. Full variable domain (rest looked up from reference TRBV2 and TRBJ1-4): EPEVTQTPSHQVTQMGQEVILRCVPISNHLYFYWYRQILGQKVEFLVSFYNNEISEKSEIFDDQFSVERPDGSNFTLKIRSTKLEDSAMYFCATRGGRGEKLFFGSGTQLSVL.

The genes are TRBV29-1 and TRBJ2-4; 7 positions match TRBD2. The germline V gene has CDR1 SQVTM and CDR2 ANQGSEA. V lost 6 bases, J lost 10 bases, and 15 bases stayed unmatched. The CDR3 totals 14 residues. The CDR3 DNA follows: TGCAGCGTCGGACTAGGAGCGGCCAGGACGATTCAGTACTTC. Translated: CSVGLGAARTIQYF.

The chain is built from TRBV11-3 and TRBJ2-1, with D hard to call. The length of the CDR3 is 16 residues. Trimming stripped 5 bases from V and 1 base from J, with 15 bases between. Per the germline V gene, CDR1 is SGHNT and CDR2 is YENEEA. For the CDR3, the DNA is TGTGCCAGCAGCCTGATACGAAGGTTGTCCTACAATGAGCAGTTCTTC. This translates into CASSLIRRLSYNEQFF.

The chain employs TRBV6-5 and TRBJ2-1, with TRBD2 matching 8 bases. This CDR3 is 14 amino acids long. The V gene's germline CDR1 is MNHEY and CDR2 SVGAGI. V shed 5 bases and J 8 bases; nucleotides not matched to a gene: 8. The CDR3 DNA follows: TGTGCCAGCAGTCCCCCGGGAGGGATCGATGAGCAGTTCTTC. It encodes CASSPPGGIDEQFF.

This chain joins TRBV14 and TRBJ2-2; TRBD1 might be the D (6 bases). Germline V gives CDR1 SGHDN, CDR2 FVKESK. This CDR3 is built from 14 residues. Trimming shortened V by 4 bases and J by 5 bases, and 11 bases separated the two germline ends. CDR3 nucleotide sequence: TGTGCCAGCAGCCGGACAGAGGGGACCGGGGAGCTGTTTTTT. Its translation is CASSRTEGTGELFF.

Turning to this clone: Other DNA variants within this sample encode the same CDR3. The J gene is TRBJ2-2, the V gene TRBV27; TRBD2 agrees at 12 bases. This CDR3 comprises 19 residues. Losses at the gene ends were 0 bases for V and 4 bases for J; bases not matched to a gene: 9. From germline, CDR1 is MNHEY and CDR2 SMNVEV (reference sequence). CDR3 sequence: CASSLSRASGRAGTGELFF. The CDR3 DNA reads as TGTGCCAGCAGTTTATCGAGGGCTAGCGGGAGGGCCGGCACCGGGGAGCTGTTTTTT.

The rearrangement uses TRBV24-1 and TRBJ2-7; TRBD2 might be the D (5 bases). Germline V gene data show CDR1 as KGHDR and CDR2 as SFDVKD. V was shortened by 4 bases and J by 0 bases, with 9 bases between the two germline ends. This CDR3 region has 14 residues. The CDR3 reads CATSESGVSYEQYF. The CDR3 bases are TGTGCCACCAGTGAGAGCGGTGTCTCCTACGAGCAGTACTTC.

Here the CDR3 reads CAWSVVAIIEQYF. The CDR3 bases are TGTGCCTGGAGTGTAGTTGCGATCATCGAGCAGTACTTC. The chain carries TRBV30 and TRBJ2-7; D not resolved. V lost 0 bases to trimming and J lost 6 bases, with 12 bases between them. CDR3 length equals 13 residues. CDR1 GTSNPN and CDR2 SVGIG come from the germline V gene (reference sequence).

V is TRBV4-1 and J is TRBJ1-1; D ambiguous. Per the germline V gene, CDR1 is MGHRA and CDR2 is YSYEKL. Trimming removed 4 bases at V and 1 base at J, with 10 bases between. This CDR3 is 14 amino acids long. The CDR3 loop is CASSLGPRNTEAFF. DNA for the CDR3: TGCGCCAGCAGCCTCGGACCGCGGAACACTGAAGCTTTCTTT.

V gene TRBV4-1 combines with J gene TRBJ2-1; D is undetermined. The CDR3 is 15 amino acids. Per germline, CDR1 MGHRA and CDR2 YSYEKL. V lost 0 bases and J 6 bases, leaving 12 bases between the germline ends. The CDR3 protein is CASSQDRIGINEQFF. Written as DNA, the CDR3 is TGCGCCAGCAGCCAAGATCGGATTGGGATCAATGAGCAGTTCTTC.

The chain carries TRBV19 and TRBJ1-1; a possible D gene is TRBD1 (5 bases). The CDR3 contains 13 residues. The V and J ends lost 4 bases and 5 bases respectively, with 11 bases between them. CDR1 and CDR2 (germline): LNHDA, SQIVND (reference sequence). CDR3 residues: CASSTTGITEAFF. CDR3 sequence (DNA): TGTGCCAGTAGTACTACAGGAATAACTGAAGCTTTCTTT. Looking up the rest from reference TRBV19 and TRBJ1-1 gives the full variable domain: DGGITQSPKYLFRKEGQNVTLSCEQNLNHDAMYWYRQDPGQGLRLIYYSQIVNDFQKGDIAEGYSVSREKKESFPLTVTSAQKNPTAFYLCASSTTGITEAFFGQGTRLTVV.

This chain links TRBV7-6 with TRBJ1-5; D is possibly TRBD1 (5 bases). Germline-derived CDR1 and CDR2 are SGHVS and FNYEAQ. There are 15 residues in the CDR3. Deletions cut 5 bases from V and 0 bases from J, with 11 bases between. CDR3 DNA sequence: TGTGCCAGCAGCAGAGACAGTCTTAGCAATCAGCCCCAGCATTTT. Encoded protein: CASSRDSLSNQPQHF. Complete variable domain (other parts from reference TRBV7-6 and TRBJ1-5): GAGVSQSPRYKVTKRGQDVALRCDPISGHVSLYWYRQALGQGPEFLTYFNYEAQQDKSGLPNDRFSAERPEGSISTLTIQRTEQRDSAMYRCASSRDSLSNQPQHFGDGTRLSIL.

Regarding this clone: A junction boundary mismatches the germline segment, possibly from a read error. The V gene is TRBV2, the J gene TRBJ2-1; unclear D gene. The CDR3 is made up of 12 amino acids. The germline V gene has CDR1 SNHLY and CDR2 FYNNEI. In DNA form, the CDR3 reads TGTGCCAGCACCCCACAGTACACTGAGCAGTTCTTC. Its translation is CASTPQYTEQFF.

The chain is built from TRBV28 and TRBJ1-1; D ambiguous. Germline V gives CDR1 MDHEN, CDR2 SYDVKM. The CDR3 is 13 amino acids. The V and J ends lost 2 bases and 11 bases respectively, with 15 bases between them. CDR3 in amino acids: CASSLVQYGGAFF. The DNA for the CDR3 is TGTGCCAGCAGTTTAGTTCAGTACGGAGGGGCTTTCTTT. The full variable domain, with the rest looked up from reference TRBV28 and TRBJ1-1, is DVKVTQSSRYLVKRTGEKVFLECVQDMDHENMFWYRQDPGLGLRLIYFSYDVKMKEKGDIPEGYSVSREKKERFSLILESASTNQTSMYLCASSLVQYGGAFFGQGTRLTVV.

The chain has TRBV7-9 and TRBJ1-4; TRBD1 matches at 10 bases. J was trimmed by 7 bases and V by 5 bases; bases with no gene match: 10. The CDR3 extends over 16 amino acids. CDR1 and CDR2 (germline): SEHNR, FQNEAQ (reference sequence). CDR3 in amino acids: CASSLGQGVLGEKLFF. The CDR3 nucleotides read TGTGCCAGCAGCCTTGGACAGGGGGTGTTAGGTGAAAAACTGTTTTTT.

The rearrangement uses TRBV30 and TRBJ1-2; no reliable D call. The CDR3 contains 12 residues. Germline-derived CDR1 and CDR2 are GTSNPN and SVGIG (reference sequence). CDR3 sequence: CASGSQSGGYTF. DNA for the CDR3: TGTGCGTCCGGGTCGCAATCGGGTGGCTACACCTTC. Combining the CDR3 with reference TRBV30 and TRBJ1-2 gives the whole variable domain SQTIHQWPATLVQPVGSPLSLECTVEGTSNPNLYWYRQAAGRGLQLLFYSVGIGQISSEVPQNLSASRPQDRQFILSSKKLLLSDSGFYLCASGSQSGGYTFGSGTRLTVV.

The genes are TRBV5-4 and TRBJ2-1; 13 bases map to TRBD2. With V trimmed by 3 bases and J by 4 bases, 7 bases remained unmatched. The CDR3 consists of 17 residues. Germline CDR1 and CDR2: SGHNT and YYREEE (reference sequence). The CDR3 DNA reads TGTGCCAGCAGCTACGGCGGACTAGCGGGAGCTTACAATGAGCAGTTCTTC. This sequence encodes CASSYGGLAGAYNEQFF.

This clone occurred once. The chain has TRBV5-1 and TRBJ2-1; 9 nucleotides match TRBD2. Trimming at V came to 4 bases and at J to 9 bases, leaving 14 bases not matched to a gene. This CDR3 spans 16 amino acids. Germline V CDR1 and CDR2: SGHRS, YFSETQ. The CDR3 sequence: CASSIGLAGGPVEQFF. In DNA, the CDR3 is TGCGCCAGCAGCATCGGACTGGCGGGAGGGCCGGTTGAGCAGTTCTTC.

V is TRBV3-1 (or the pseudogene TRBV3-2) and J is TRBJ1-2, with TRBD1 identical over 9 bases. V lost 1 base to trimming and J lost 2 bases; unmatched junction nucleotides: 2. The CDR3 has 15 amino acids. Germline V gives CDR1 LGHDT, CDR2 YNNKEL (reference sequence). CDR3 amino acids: CASSQGDRVNYGYTF. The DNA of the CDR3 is TGTGCCAGCAGCCAAGGGGACAGGGTCAACTATGGCTACACCTTC.

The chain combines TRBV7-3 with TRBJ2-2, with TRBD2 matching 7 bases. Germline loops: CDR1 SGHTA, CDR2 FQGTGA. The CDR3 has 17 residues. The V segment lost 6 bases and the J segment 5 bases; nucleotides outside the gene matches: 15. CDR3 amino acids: CASSREPGPAGTGELFF. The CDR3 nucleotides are TGTGCCAGCAGTCGTGAGCCGGGGCCAGCGGGGACCGGGGAGCTGTTTTTT.

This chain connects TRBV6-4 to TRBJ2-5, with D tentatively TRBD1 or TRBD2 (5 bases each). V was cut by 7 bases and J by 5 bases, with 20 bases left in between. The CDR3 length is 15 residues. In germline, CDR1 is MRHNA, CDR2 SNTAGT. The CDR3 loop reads CASTSGAPSWETQYF. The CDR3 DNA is TGTGCCAGCACCTCCGGGGCTCCCAGTTGGGAGACCCAGTACTTC.

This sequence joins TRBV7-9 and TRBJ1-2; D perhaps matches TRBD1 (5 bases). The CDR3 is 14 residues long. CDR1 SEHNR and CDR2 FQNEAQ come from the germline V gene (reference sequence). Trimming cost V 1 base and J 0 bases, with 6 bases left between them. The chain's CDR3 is CASSLEQANYGYTF. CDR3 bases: TGTGCCAGCAGCTTAGAACAGGCTAACTATGGCTACACCTTC.

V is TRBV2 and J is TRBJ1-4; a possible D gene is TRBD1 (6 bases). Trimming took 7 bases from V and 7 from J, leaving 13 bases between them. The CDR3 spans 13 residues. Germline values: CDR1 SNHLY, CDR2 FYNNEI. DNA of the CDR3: TGTGCCAGCACCCGGGGGGCAGTTGAAAAACTGTTTTTT. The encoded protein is CASTRGAVEKLFF.

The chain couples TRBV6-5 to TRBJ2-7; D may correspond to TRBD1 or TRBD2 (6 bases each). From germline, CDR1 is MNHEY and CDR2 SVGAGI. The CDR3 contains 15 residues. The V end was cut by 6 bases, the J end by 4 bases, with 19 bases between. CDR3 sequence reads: CASSAGWGQGYEQYF. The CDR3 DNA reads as TGTGCCAGCAGCGCGGGGTGGGGGCAGGGGTACGAGCAGTACTTC.